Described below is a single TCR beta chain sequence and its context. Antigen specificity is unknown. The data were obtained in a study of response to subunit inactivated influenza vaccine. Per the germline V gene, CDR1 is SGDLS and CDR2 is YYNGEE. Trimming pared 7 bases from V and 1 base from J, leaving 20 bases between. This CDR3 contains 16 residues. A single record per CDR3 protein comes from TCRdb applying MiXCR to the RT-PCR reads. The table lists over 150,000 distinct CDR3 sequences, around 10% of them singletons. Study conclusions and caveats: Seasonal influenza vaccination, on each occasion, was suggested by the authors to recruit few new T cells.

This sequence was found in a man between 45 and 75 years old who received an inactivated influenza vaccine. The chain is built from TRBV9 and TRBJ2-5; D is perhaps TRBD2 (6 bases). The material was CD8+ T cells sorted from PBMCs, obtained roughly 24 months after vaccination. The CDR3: CASWPKAGTTQETQYF. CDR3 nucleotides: TGTGCCAGCTGGCCTAAAGCGGGCACGACCCAAGAGACCCAGTACTTC.